The TCR beta chain under discussion was sequenced for a study of a mutant IDH1 vaccine in newly diagnosed glioma. Germline V CDR1 and CDR2: GTSNPN, SVGIG (reference sequence). Trimming stripped 3 bases from V and 5 bases from J, with 10 bases between. The CDR3 runs 12 residues. The table came from immunoSEQ multiplex PCR; TCRdb's copy has only in-frame clones and leaves some out. The sample has about 34,000 clones, about four fifths seen once. Sample time point: baseline, week 1 (first vaccination visit). Described treatment: pre-vaccination baseline after standard-of-care therapy. Sequencing used peripheral blood mononuclear cells (PBMCs), obtained from a glioma patient treated with radiotherapy, temozolomide or both. The sequence came from a man over 45 with glioma. Some clones in this sample may be carry-over from other donors' samples. This chain links TRBV30 with TRBJ1-1; no clear D. CDR3 sequence reads: CAWSPGRTEAFF. CDR3 bases: TGTGCCTGGAGCCCCGGGAGGACTGAAGCTTTCTTT.